Reported below is one T cell receptor beta chain. This entry belongs to a study of blood T cell repertoires in COVID-19. TCRdb's copy holds only in-frame clones and misses some; the assay was immunoSEQ multiplex PCR. The table shows about 230,000 clones, with more than 65% occurring only once. The sequencing sample was made of peripheral blood. This receptor was obtained from a woman of 80 years or more with acute or convalescent COVID-19.

DNA for the CDR3: TGTGCCAGCAGCTTAGCTCCTAGCGCGAACACCGGGGAGCTGTTTTTT. Amino acids: CASSLAPSANTGELFF. This chain connects TRBV7-2 to TRBJ2-2, with a possible D match to TRBD2 (6 bases). With 0 bases removed from V and 0 bases from J, the gap between germline ends came to 8 bases. CDR3 length: 16 amino acids. Germline CDR1 is SGHTA and CDR2 is FQGNSA. Complete variable domain (other parts from reference TRBV7-2 and TRBJ2-2): GAGVSQSPSNKVTEKGKDVELRCDPISGHTALYWYRQSLGQGLEFLIYFQGNSAPDKSGLPSDRFSAERTGGSVSTLTIQRTQQEDSAVYLCASSLAPSANTGELFFGEGSRLTVL.